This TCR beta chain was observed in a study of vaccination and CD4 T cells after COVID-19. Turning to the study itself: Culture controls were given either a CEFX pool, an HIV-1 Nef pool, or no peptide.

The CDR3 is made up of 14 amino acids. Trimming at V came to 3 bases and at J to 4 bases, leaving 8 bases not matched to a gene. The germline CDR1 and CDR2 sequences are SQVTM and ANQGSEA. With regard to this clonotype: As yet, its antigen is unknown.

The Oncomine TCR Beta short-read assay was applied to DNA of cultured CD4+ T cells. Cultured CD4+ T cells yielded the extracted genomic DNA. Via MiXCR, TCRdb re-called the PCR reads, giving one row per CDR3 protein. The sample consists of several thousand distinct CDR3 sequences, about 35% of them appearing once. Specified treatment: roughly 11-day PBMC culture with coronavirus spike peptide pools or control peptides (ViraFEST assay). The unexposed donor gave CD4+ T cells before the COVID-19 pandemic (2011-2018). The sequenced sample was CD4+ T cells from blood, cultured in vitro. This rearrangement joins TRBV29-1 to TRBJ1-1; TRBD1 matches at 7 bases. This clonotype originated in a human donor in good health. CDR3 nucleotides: TGCAGCGTTGATCGTAGACAGGGTAGCACTGAAGCTTTCTTT. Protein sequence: CSVDRRQGSTEAFF.